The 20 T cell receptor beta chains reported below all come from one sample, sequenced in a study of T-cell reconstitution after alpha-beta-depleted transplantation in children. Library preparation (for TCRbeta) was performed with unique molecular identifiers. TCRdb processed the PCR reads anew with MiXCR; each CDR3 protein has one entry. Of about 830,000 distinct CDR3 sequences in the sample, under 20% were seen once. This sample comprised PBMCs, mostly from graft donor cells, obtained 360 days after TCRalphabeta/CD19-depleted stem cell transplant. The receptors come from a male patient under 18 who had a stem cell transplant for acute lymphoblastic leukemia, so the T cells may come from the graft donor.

The CDR3 here is CASSLPSSGTHEQYF. CDR3 nucleotide sequence: TGCGCCAGCAGCCTACCCTCTAGCGGGACTCACGAGCAGTACTTC. The rearrangement uses TRBV5-1 and TRBJ2-7; 9 nucleotides line up with TRBD2. The germline gives CDR1 SGHRS, CDR2 YFSETQ. The V gene end was trimmed by 4 bases and the J gene end by 5 bases; junction bases not matched to a gene: 10. The CDR3 sequence is 15 residues long.

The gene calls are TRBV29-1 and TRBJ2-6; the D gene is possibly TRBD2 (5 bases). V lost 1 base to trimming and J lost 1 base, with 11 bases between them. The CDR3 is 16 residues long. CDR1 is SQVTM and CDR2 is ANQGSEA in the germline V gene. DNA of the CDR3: TGCAGCGTTGAAGGAGGGCGTGAGTCTGGGGCCAACGTCCTGACTTTC. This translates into CSVEGGRESGANVLTF.

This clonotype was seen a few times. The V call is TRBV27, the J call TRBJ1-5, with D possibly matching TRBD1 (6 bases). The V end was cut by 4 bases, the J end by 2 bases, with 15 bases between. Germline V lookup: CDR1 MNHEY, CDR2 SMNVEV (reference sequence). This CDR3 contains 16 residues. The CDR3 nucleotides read TGTGCCAGCAGTTCACAGGGCGCCCTCGGCAATCAGCCCCAGCATTTT. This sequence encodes CASSSQGALGNQPQHF.

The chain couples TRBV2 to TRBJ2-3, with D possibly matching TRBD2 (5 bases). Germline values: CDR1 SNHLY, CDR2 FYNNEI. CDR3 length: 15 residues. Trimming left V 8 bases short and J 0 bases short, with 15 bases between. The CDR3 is CASGKSGTSTDTQYF. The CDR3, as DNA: TGTGCCAGCGGAAAAAGCGGAACTAGCACAGATACGCAGTATTTT.

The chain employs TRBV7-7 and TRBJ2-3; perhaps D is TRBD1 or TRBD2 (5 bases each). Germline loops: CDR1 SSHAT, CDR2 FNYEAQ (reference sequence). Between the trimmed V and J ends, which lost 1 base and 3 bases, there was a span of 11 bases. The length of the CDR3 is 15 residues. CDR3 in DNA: TGTGCCAGCAGCTTAGGGGGGAGCTGGACAGATACGCAGTATTTT. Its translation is CASSLGGSWTDTQYF.

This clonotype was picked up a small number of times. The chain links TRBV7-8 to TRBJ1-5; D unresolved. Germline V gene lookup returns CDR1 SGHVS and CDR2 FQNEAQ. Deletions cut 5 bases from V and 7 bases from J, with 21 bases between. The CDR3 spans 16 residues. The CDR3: CASSQPLGRDRQPQHF. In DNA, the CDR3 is TGTGCCAGCAGCCAACCCTTAGGACGTGATCGGCAGCCCCAGCATTTT.

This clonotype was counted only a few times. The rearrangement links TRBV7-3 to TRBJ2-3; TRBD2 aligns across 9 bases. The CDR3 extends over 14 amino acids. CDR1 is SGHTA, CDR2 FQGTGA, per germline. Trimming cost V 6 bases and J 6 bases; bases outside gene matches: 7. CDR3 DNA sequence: TGTGCCAGCAGTATTAGCGGGAGTGGTGATACGCAGTATTTT. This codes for CASSISGSGDTQYF. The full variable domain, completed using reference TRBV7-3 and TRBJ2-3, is GAGVSQTPSNKVTEKGKYVELRCDPISGHTALYWYRQSLGQGPEFLIYFQGTGAADDSGLPNDRFFAVRPEGSVSTLKIQRTERGDSAVYLCASSISGSGDTQYFGPGTRLTVL.

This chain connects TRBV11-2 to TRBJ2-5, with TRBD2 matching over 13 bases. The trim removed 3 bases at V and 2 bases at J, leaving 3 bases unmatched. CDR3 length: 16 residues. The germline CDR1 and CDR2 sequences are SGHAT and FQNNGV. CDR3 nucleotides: TGTGCCAGCAGCTTCGGGGGACTAGCGGGGCAAGAGACCCAGTACTTC. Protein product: CASSFGGLAGQETQYF.

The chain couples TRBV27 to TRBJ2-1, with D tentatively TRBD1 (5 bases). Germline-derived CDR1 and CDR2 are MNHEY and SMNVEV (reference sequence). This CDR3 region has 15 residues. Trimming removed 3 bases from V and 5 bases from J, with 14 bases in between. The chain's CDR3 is CASSFGSKGNNEQFF. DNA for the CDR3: TGTGCCAGCAGTTTTGGGTCAAAGGGGAACAATGAGCAGTTCTTC.

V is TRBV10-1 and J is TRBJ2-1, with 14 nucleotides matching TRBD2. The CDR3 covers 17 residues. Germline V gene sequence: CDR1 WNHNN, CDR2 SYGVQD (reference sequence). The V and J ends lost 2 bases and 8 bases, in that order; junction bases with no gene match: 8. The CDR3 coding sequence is TGCGCCAGCAGTGAGGGGACTAGCGGGAGCTCTCTGGATGAGCAGTTCTTC. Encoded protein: CASSEGTSGSSLDEQFF.

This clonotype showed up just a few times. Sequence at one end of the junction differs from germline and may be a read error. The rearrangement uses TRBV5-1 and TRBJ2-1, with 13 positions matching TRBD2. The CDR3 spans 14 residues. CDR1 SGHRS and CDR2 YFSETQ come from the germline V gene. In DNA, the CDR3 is TGCGCCAGCAGTTTAGGACTAGCGGGAGTCGAGCCGTTCTTC. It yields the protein CASSLGLAGVEPFF.

The CDR3 DNA follows: TGTGCCAGCAGTTTAGGAGGGCCGACTAGCGGCAATGAGCAGTTCTTC. This encodes CASSLGGPTSGNEQFF. The chain combines TRBV12-3 or TRBV12-4 with TRBJ2-1; 9 nucleotides align to TRBD2. The V segment lost 1 base and the J segment 6 bases; nucleotides outside the gene matches: 7. This CDR3 contains 16 residues.

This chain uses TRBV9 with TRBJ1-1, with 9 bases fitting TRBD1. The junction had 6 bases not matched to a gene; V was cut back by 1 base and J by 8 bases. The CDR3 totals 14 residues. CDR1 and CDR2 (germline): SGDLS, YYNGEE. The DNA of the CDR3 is TGTGCCAGCAGCGTATCGACAGGGGGAAAGGAAGCTTTCTTT. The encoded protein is CASSVSTGGKEAFF.

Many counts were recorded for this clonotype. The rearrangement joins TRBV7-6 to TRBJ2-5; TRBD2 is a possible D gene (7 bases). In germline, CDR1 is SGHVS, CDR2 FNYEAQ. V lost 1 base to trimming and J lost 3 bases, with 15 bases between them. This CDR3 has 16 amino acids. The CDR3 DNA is TGTGCCAGCAGCTTAGAGGCTAGGGGGGGGGAAGAGACCCAGTACTTC. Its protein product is CASSLEARGGEETQYF.

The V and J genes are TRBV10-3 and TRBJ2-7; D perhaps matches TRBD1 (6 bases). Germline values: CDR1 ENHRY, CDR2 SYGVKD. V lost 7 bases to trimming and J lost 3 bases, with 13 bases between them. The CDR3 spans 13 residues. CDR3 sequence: CAITRTADYEQYF. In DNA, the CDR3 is TGTGCCATCACACGGACAGCCGACTACGAGCAGTACTTC.

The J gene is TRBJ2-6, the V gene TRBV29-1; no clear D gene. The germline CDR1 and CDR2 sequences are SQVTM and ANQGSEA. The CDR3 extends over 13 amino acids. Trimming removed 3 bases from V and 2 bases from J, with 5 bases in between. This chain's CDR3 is CSVDFTGANVLTF. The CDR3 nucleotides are TGCAGCGTTGACTTCACTGGGGCCAACGTCCTGACTTTC.

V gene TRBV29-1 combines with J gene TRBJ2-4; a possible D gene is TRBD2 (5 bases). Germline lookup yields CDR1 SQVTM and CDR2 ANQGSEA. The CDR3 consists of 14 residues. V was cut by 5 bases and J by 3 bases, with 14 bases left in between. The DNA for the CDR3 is TGCAGCGTTTCGGCCCCCCGGGGCAAAAACATTCAGTACTTC. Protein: CSVSAPRGKNIQYF.

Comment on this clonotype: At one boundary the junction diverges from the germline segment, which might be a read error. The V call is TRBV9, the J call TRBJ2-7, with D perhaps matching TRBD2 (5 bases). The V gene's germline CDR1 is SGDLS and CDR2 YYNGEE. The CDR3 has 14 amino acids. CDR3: CDSSVGMERYEQYF. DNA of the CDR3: TGTGACAGCAGCGTAGGGATGGAGCGGTACGAGCAGTACTTC. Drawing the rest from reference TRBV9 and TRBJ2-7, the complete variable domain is DSGVTQTPKHLITATGQRVTLRCSPRSGDLSVYWYQQSLDQGLQFLIQYYNGEERAKGNILERFSAQQFPDLHSELNLSSLELGDSALYFCDSSVGMERYEQYFGPGTRLTVT.

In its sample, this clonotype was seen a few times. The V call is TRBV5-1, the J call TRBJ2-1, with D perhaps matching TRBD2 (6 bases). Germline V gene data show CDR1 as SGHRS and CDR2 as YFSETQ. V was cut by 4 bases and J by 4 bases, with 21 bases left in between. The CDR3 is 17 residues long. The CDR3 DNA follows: TGCGCCAGCAGCCCCCTAAATCCGGGAGCCGGGTACAATGAGCAGTTCTTC. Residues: CASSPLNPGAGYNEQFF.

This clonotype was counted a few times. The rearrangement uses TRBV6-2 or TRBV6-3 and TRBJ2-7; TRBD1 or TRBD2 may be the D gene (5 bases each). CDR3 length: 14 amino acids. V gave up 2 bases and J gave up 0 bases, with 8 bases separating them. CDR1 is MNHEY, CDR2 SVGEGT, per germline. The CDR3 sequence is CASSYLGTSYEQYF. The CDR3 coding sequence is TGTGCCAGCAGTTACCTAGGGACCTCCTACGAGCAGTACTTC.